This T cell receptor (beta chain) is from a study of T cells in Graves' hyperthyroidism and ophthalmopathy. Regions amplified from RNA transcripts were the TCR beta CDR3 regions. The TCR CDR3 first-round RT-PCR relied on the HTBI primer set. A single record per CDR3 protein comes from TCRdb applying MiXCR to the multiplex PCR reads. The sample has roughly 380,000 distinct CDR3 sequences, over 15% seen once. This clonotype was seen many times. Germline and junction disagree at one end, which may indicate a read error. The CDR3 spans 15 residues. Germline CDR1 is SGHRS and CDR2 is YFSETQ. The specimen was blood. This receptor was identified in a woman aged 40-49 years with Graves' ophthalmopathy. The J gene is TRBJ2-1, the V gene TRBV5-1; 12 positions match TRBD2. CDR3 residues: CASSGTSGSYNEQLF. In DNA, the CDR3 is TGCGCCAGCTCGGGGACTAGCGGGTCCTACAATGAGCAGCTCTTC.